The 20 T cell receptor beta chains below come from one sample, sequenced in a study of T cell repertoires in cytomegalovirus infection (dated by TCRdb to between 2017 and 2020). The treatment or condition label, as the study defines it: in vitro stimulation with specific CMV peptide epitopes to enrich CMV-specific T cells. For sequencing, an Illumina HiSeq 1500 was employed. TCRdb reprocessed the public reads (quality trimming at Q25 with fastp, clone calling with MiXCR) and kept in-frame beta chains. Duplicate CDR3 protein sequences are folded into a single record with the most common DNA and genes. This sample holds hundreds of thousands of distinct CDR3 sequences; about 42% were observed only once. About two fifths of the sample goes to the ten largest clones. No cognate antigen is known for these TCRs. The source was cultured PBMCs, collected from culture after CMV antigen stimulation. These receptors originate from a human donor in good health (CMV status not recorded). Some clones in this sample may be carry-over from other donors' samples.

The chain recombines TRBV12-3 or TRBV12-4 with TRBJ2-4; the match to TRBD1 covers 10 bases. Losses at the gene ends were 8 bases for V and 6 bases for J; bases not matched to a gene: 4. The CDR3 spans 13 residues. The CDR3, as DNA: TGTGCCAGCCGGGGACAGGGGCGAAACATTCAGTACTTC. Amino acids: CASRGQGRNIQYF.

The CDR3 spells CASSYSRPRRVDGEQFF. The CDR3 nucleotides are TGTGCCAGCAGTTACTCTAGGCCCCGACGAGTTGATGGTGAGCAGTTCTTC. The genes are TRBV6-2 or TRBV6-3 and TRBJ2-1; no clear D. The CDR3 runs 17 residues. V was shortened by 0 bases and J by 9 bases, with 21 bases between the two germline ends. Germline V CDR1 and CDR2: MNHEY, SVGEGT.

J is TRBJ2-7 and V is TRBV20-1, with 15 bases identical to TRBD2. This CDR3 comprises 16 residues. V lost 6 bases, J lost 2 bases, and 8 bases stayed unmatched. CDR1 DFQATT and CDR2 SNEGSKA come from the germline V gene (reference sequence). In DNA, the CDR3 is TGCAGTGCCGCCGACCGGACTAGCGGGGGGGCCTACGAGCAGTACTTC. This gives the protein CSAADRTSGGAYEQYF.

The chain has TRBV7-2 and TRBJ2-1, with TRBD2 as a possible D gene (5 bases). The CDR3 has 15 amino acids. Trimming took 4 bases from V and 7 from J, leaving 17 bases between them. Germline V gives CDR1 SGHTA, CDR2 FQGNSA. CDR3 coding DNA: TGTGCCAGCAGCTACGGAGTGGGAGTGCAAAATGAGCAGTTCTTC. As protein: CASSYGVGVQNEQFF.

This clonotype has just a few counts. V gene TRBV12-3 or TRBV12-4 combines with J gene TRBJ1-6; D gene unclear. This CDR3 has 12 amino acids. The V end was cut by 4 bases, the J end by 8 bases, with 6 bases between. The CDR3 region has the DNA TGTGCCAGCAGTTGGTCGGATTCACCCCTCCACTTT. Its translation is CASSWSDSPLHF.

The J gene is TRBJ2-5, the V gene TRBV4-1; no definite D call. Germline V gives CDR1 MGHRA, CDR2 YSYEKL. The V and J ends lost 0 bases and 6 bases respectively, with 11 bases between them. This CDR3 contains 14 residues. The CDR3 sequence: CASSQDSFMKTQYF. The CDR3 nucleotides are TGCGCCAGCAGCCAAGACAGTTTCATGAAGACCCAGTACTTC.

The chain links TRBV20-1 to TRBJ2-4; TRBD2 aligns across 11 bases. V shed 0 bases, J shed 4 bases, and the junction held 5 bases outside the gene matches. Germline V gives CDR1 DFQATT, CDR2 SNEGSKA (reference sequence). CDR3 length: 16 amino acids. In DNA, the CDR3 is TGCAGTGCTAGAGATCTGCGACTAGCGGGAAAAAACATTCAGTACTTC. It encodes CSARDLRLAGKNIQYF.

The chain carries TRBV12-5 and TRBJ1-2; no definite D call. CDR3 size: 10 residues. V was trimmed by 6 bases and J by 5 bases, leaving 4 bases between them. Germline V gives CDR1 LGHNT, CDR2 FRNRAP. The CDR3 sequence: CASGAYGYTF. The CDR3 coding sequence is TGTGCTAGTGGGGCTTATGGCTACACCTTC.

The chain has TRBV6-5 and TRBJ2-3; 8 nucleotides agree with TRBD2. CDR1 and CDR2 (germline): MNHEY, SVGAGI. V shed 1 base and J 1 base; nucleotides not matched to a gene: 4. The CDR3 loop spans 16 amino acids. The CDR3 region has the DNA TGTGCCAGCAGTTACTTGGGCGGGAGGCGCACAGATACGCAGTATTTT. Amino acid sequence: CASSYLGGRRTDTQYF.

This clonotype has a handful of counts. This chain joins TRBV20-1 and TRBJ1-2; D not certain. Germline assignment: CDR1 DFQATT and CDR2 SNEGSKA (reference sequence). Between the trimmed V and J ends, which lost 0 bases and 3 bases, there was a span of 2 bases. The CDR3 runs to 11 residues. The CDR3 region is CSARDYYGYTF. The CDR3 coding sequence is TGCAGTGCTAGAGATTACTATGGCTACACCTTC.

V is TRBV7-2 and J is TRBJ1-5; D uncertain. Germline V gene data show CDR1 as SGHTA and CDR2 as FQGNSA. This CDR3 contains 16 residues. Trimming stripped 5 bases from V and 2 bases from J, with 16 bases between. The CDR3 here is CASSTPSRARNQPQHF. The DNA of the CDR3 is TGTGCCAGCAGCACCCCTTCCCGGGCCCGCAATCAGCCCCAGCATTTT.

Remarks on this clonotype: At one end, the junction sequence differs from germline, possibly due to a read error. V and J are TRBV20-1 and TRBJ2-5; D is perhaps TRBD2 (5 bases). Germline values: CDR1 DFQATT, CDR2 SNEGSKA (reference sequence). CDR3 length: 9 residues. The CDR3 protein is CSVGESQYF. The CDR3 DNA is TGCAGTGTGGGAGAGTCCCAGTACTTC.

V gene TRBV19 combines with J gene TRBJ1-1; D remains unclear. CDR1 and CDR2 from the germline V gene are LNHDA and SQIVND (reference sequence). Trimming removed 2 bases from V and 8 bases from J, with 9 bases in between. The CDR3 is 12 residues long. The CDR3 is CASSIWAREAFF. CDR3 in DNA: TGTGCCAGTAGTATATGGGCCAGGGAAGCTTTCTTT.

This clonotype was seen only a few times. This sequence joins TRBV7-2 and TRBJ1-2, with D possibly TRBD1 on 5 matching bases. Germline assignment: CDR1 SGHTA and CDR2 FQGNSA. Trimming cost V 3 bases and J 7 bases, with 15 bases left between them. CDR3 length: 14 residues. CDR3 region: CASSLGTPQGGYTF. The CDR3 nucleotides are TGTGCCAGCAGCTTGGGGACCCCTCAGGGTGGCTACACCTTC.

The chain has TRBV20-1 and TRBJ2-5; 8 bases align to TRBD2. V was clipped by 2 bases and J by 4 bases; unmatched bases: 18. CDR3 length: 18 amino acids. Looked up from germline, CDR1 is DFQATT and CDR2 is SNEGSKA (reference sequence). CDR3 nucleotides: TGCAGTGCTAGATCCCGGGGGGGAAGACACCTATTGCCAGAGACCCAGTACTTC. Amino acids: CSARSRGGRHLLPETQYF.

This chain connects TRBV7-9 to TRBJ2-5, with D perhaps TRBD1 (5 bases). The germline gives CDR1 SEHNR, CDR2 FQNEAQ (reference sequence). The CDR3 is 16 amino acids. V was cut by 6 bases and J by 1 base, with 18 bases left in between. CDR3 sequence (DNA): TGTGCCAGCAGACCGGGCCCAGGGATCGTCCAAGAGACCCAGTACTTC. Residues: CASRPGPGIVQETQYF.

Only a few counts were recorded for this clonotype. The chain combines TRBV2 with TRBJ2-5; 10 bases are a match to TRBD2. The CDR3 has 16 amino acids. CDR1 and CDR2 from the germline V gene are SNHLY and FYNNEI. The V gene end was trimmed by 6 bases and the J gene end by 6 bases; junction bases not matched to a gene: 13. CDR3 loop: CASRGPSGGAKKTQYF. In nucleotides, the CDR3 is TGTGCCAGCAGGGGGCCGAGCGGGGGGGCTAAAAAGACCCAGTACTTC.

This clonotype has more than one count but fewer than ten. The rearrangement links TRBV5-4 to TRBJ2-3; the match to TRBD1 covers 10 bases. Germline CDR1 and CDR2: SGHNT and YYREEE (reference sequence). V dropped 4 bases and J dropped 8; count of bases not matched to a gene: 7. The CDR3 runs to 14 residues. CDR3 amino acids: CASSQDRGSVTQYF. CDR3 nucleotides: TGTGCCAGCAGCCAGGACAGGGGGTCGGTTACGCAGTATTTT.

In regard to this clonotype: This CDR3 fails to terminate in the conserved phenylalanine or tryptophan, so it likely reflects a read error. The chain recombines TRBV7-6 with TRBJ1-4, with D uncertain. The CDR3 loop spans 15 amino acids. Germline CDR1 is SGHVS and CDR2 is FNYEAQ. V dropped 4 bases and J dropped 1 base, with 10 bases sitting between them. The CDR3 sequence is CASSSLAVTNEKLFL. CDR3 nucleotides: TGTGCCAGCAGCTCTCTCGCAGTAACTAATGAAAAACTGTTTCTT.

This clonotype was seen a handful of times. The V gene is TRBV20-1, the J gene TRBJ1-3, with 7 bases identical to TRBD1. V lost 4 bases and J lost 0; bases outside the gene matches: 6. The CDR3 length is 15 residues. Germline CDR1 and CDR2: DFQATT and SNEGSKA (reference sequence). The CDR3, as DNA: TGCAGTGCTAAACGGACAGGCGGCTCTGGAAACACCATATATTTT. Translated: CSAKRTGGSGNTIYF.